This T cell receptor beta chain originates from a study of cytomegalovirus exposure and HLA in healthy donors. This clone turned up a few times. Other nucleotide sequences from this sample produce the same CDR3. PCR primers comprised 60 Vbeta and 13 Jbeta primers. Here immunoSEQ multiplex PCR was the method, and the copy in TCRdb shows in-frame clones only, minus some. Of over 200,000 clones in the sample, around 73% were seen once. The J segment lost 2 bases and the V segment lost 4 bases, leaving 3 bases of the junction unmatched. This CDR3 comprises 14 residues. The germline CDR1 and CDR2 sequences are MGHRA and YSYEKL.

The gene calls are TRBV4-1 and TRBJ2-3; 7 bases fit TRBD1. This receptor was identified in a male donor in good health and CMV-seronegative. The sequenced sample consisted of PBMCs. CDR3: CASSPGQLTDTQYF. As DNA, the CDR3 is TGCGCCAGCAGCCCGGGACAGCTCACAGATACGCAGTATTTT.